This TCR beta chain was found in a study of response to subunit inactivated influenza vaccine. This CDR3 contains 11 residues. Looked up from germline, CDR1 is SQVTM and CDR2 is ANQGSEA. The V gene lost 8 bases and the J gene lost 0 bases, with 8 bases spanning the gap. Overall study results and limits: The authors suggested that few new T cells are recruited per seasonal influenza vaccination.

This clonotype was counted many times. Antigen: not known. TCRdb re-called the RT-PCR reads through MiXCR, storing one row per CDR3 protein. Among some 800,000 distinct CDR3 sequences listed, 21% were seen once. The TCR comes from a man between 50 and 59 years old who received an inactivated influenza vaccine. This sample comprised PBMCs from blood, obtained less than 6 days after vaccination. The rearrangement uses TRBV29-1 and TRBJ2-7, with no clear D. DNA for the CDR3: TGCAGCCGAAAGGGCTCCTACGAGCAGTACTTC. It encodes CSRKGSYEQYF.